The next 30 T cell receptor beta chains were all read from a single sample in a study of T cells in Graves' hyperthyroidism and ophthalmopathy. From RNA transcripts, TCR beta CDR3 regions were amplified. A first-round RT-PCR of the TCR CDR3 used the HTBI primer set. TCRdb passed the multiplex PCR reads through MiXCR, listing each CDR3 protein once. The top ten clones hold more than 15% of a sample with hundreds of thousands of distinct CDR3 sequences, 15% to 20% of them seen once. Specimen: blood. The receptor source for this set is a woman aged 18-29 years with Graves' hyperthyroidism.

This clonotype was picked up many times. This chain connects TRBV2 to TRBJ2-3; tentatively, D is TRBD2 (5 bases). V gave up 6 bases and J gave up 0 bases, with 13 bases separating them. Per the germline V gene, CDR1 is SNHLY and CDR2 is FYNNEI. The CDR3 spans 15 residues. Here the CDR3 reads CASRARTDSTDTQYF. The CDR3 nucleotides are TGTGCCAGCAGGGCAAGGACTGATAGCACAGATACGCAGTATTTT.

The rearrangement uses TRBV20-1 and TRBJ2-3, with D possibly TRBD1 on 6 matching bases. Per the germline V gene, CDR1 is DFQATT and CDR2 is SNEGSKA (reference sequence). The CDR3 sequence is 14 residues long. V lost 5 bases to trimming and J lost 4 bases, with 16 bases between them. The DNA for the CDR3 is TGCAGTGCTTCGGATACAGGGTCGGCAGATACGCAGTATTTT. It specifies CSASDTGSADTQYF.

This clonotype appeared a few times. The V gene is TRBV13, the J gene TRBJ1-1, with D unresolved. The V end was cut by 0 bases, the J end by 10 bases, with 6 bases between. The CDR3 runs to 11 residues. CDR1 and CDR2 from the germline V gene are PRHDT and FYEKMQ (reference sequence). The CDR3 region is CASSLGLGAFF. CDR3 DNA sequence: TGTGCCAGCAGCTTAGGGCTTGGAGCTTTCTTT.

Only a few counts were recorded for this clonotype. V is TRBV24-1 and J is TRBJ2-1; 8 bases fit TRBD2. The CDR3 sequence is 16 residues long. V shed 3 bases and J 5 bases; nucleotides not matched to a gene: 8. Germline V gives CDR1 KGHDR, CDR2 SFDVKD. CDR3 coding DNA: TGTGCCACCAGTGATAATAGCGGGGATTATAACAATGAGCAGTTCTTC. Its translation: CATSDNSGDYNNEQFF.

This clonotype was seen at least ten times. This sequence joins TRBV10-3 and TRBJ1-1; possible D gene TRBD1, 5 bases. The CDR3 has 14 residues. Trimming pared 7 bases from V and 4 bases from J, leaving 16 bases between. The V gene's germline CDR1 is ENHRY and CDR2 SYGVKD. The CDR3 sequence is CAITARGDGTEAFF. The CDR3 DNA follows: TGTGCCATCACAGCTCGGGGGGATGGCACTGAAGCTTTCTTT.

The CDR3 region has the DNA TGTGCCAGCAGCCACTGGACTAGCGGGACGGATACGCAGTATTTT. Amino acid sequence: CASSHWTSGTDTQYF. The J gene is TRBJ2-3, the V gene TRBV12-3 or TRBV12-4, with 12 bases fitting TRBD2. V dropped 6 bases and J dropped 6; count of bases not matched to a gene: 7. This CDR3 is built from 15 residues.

The DNA of the CDR3 is TGTGCCAGCAGAGGACTAGCGGGGGGACTGAGCTCCTACAATGAGCAGTTCTTC. The encoded protein is CASRGLAGGLSSYNEQFF. The rearrangement links TRBV6-1 to TRBJ2-1; 14 bases map to TRBD2. The junction had 7 bases not matched to a gene; V was cut back by 6 bases and J by 0 bases. This CDR3 is built from 18 residues. The V gene's germline CDR1 is MNHNS and CDR2 SASEGT.

This clonotype was found many times. The V gene is TRBV5-1, the J gene TRBJ2-7, with TRBD2 matching 8 bases. The CDR3 loop spans 14 amino acids. The J segment lost 6 bases and the V segment lost 6 bases, leaving 11 bases of the junction unmatched. The germline V gene has CDR1 SGHRS and CDR2 YFSETQ. In nucleotides, the CDR3 is TGCGCCAGCACCCAACAGGGTAGCGGGACCGAGCAGTACTTC. This gives the protein CASTQQGSGTEQYF.

The chain links TRBV19 to TRBJ2-1, with D perhaps TRBD2 (5 bases). Trimming removed 5 bases from V and 0 bases from J, with 11 bases in between. Germline CDR1 reads LNHDA; CDR2 reads SQIVND (reference sequence). The CDR3 runs 15 residues. The CDR3, as DNA: TGTGCCAGTAGTGTAGCGATTAGCTCCTACAATGAGCAGTTCTTC. Residues: CASSVAISSYNEQFF.

The genes are TRBV12-3 or TRBV12-4 and TRBJ2-1; 7 nucleotides line up with TRBD1. V trimming: 6 bases; J trimming: 1 base; junction bases outside the gene matches: 6. The CDR3 is made up of 15 amino acids. The CDR3 region has the DNA TGTGCCAGCAGGTCGGGACAGCGATCCTACAATGAGCAGTTCTTC. It translates to CASRSGQRSYNEQFF.

This chain uses TRBV7-3 with TRBJ1-1; D possibly corresponds to TRBD1 (6 bases). Germline loops: CDR1 SGHTA, CDR2 FQGTGA. Trimming left V 3 bases short and J 1 base short, with 12 bases between. This CDR3 has 15 amino acids. The CDR3 protein is CASSLSRQENTEAFF. In DNA form, the CDR3 reads TGTGCCAGCAGCTTGTCCAGACAGGAGAACACTGAAGCTTTCTTT.

Ten or more counts support this clonotype. The gene calls are TRBV9 and TRBJ2-7; unclear D gene. CDR3 length equals 14 residues. From germline, CDR1 is SGDLS and CDR2 YYNGEE. V was cut by 0 bases and J by 0 bases, with 7 bases left in between. CDR3: CASSVAPVSYEQYF. CDR3 bases: TGTGCCAGCAGCGTAGCCCCAGTCTCCTACGAGCAGTACTTC.

Of note for this clonotype: The germline gene is not matched at one end of the junction; a read error may be the cause. The genes are TRBV5-6 and TRBJ2-1; the match to TRBD2 covers 13 bases. The germline V gene encodes CDR1 SGHDT and CDR2 YYEEEE. The CDR3 is made up of 17 amino acids. CDR3 coding DNA: TGTACCAGCAGCCGTGACATGGGGACTAGCGGGGACAATGAGCAGTTCTTC. Translation: CTSSRDMGTSGDNEQFF.

Here the CDR3 reads CASSVGAGTRDYGYTF. CDR3 DNA: TGTGCCAGCAGCGTAGGAGCCGGGACAAGGGACTATGGCTACACCTTC. The V gene is TRBV9, the J gene TRBJ1-2; D is possibly TRBD1 (6 bases). The ends were cut back, 0 bases at V and 3 bases at J, with 15 bases in the middle. Per the germline V gene, CDR1 is SGDLS and CDR2 is YYNGEE. This CDR3 region has 16 residues.

Only a few counts were recorded for this clonotype. The gene calls are TRBV7-9 and TRBJ2-5; 11 positions match TRBD2. V shed 5 bases, J shed 4 bases, and the junction held 6 bases outside the gene matches. Looked up from germline, CDR1 is SEHNR and CDR2 is FQNEAQ (reference sequence). The length of the CDR3 is 15 residues. The CDR3 sequence: CASSPWGLAVETQYF. The CDR3 nucleotides are TGTGCCAGCAGCCCTTGGGGACTAGCGGTAGAGACCCAGTACTTC.

This clonotype was observed at least ten times. V and J are TRBV3-1 and TRBJ2-1, with TRBD2 identical over 8 bases. Trimming removed 4 bases from V and 9 bases from J; junction bases left unmatched: 8. Germline values: CDR1 LGHDT, CDR2 YNNKEL (reference sequence). The CDR3 contains 14 residues. In DNA, the CDR3 is TGTGCCAGCAGCCGCGGGAGGATGGGGCGTGAGCAGTTCTTC. It codes for CASSRGRMGREQFF.

This clonotype was seen only a few times. The J gene is TRBJ1-5, the V gene TRBV6-1; D is possibly TRBD1 (6 bases). The CDR3 spans 16 residues. Germline V gives CDR1 MNHNS, CDR2 SASEGT. Trimming removed 7 bases from V and 3 bases from J, with 19 bases in between. CDR3 amino acids: CASTHGGRKVNQPQHF. CDR3 bases: TGTGCCAGCACCCACGGGGGGCGGAAAGTCAATCAGCCCCAGCATTTT.

This clonotype has at least ten counts. This chain connects TRBV7-2 to TRBJ1-2; 8 bases are shared with TRBD1. This CDR3 is built from 12 residues. Germline V gene sequence: CDR1 SGHTA, CDR2 FQGNSA. The trim removed 6 bases at V and 9 bases at J, leaving 6 bases unmatched. The CDR3, as DNA: TGTGCCAGCAGTCAGGACAGGGACCGCTACACCTTC. Amino acids: CASSQDRDRYTF. Filled out from reference TRBV7-2 and TRBJ1-2, the complete variable domain reads GAGVSQSPSNKVTEKGKDVELRCDPISGHTALYWYRQSLGQGLEFLIYFQGNSAPDKSGLPSDRFSAERTGGSVSTLTIQRTQQEDSAVYLCASSQDRDRYTFGSGTRLTVV.

This clonotype was found many times. This sequence joins TRBV12-3 or TRBV12-4 and TRBJ2-3; D is uncertain. This CDR3 spans 14 amino acids. V lost 3 bases, J lost 4 bases, and 11 bases lay in between. The CDR3 DNA sequence: TGTGCCAGCAGTTTTCAATCCACATCAGATACGCAGTATTTT. It specifies CASSFQSTSDTQYF.

This clonotype was detected many times. V usage is TRBV28 and J usage is TRBJ2-2; D is ambiguous. This CDR3 is 13 amino acids long. The V end was cut by 6 bases, the J end by 6 bases, with 11 bases between. Looked up from germline, CDR1 is MDHEN and CDR2 is SYDVKM. The CDR3 is CASSPGGAGELFF. The CDR3 nucleotides are TGTGCCAGCAGCCCGGGTGGGGCCGGGGAGCTGTTTTTT.

V and J are TRBV19 and TRBJ1-1, with TRBD1 matching 8 bases. Losses at the gene ends were 4 bases for V and 4 bases for J; bases not matched to a gene: 11. This CDR3 has 16 residues. Germline CDR1 and CDR2: LNHDA and SQIVND (reference sequence). CDR3 loop: CASSNLDRGVSTEAFF. The CDR3 DNA is TGTGCCAGTAGTAACCTCGACAGGGGCGTGAGCACTGAAGCTTTCTTT.

This clonotype was found many times. In nucleotides, the CDR3 is TGTGCCAGCAGCTCCCATCAGCCCCAGCATTTT. It encodes CASSSHQPQHF. V is TRBV7-9 and J is TRBJ1-5; D not certain. V was cut by 4 bases and J by 5 bases, with 3 bases left in between. This CDR3 has 11 amino acids. Per germline, CDR1 SEHNR and CDR2 FQNEAQ (reference sequence).

This clonotype was recorded a few times. CDR3 protein: CASKRGMGGEQYF. In DNA, the CDR3 is TGTGCCAGCAAAAGGGGTATGGGGGGCGAGCAGTACTTC. The rearrangement uses TRBV28 and TRBJ2-7; D is possibly TRBD2 (6 bases). CDR1 is MDHEN, CDR2 SYDVKM, per germline. This CDR3 has 13 residues. Trimming shortened V by 7 bases and J by 6 bases, and 16 bases separated the two germline ends.

The sample holds many counts of this clonotype. This chain joins TRBV2 and TRBJ1-5, with 7 bases aligning to TRBD1. The CDR3 loop spans 17 amino acids. V gave up 2 bases and J gave up 1 base; unmatched junction bases: 8. CDR1 and CDR2 from the germline V gene are SNHLY and FYNNEI. CDR3 region: CASSEFGQGESNQPQHF. In DNA form, the CDR3 reads TGTGCCAGCAGTGAATTTGGGCAGGGGGAGAGCAATCAGCCCCAGCATTTT.

This clonotype was detected ten times or more. The chain recombines TRBV6-4 with TRBJ2-7; the match to TRBD2 covers 11 bases. The V segment lost 4 bases and the J segment 0 bases; nucleotides outside the gene matches: 2. The CDR3 totals 15 residues. Germline V gives CDR1 MRHNA, CDR2 SNTAGT. The CDR3 loop reads CASSVGLAGSYEQYF. As DNA, the CDR3 is TGTGCCAGCAGTGTTGGACTAGCGGGCTCCTACGAGCAGTACTTC.

This clonotype was seen more than once but under ten times. The J gene is TRBJ2-7, the V gene TRBV29-1, with D unclear. The V end was cut by 1 base, the J end by 6 bases, with 13 bases between. The CDR3 loop spans 13 amino acids. Germline V CDR1 and CDR2: SQVTM, ANQGSEA. CDR3: CSVEGSPLPEQYF. The CDR3 DNA reads TGCAGCGTTGAAGGATCCCCTTTGCCCGAGCAGTACTTC.

This clonotype occurred many times. The chain carries TRBV7-2 and TRBJ2-7; 8 bases are a match to TRBD2. CDR1 and CDR2 from the germline V gene are SGHTA and FQGNSA. CDR3 size: 14 residues. Trimming removed 5 bases from V and 3 bases from J; junction bases left unmatched: 6. The CDR3 spells CASSKAGGGYEQYF. The CDR3 DNA reads TGTGCCAGCAGCAAGGCGGGGGGCGGCTACGAGCAGTACTTC. Full variable domain (missing parts from reference TRBV7-2 and TRBJ2-7): GAGVSQSPSNKVTEKGKDVELRCDPISGHTALYWYRQSLGQGLEFLIYFQGNSAPDKSGLPSDRFSAERTGGSVSTLTIQRTQQEDSAVYLCASSKAGGGYEQYFGPGTRLTVT.

This clonotype was observed a few times. This sequence joins TRBV6-1 and TRBJ1-2; TRBD1 is a possible D gene (6 bases). The CDR3 is 15 amino acids. V was pared by 5 bases and J by 4 bases, with 17 bases between. Per germline, CDR1 MNHNS and CDR2 SASEGT. CDR3 residues: CASSYDRQAFYGYTF. The CDR3 nucleotides read TGTGCCAGCAGTTACGACCGACAGGCCTTCTATGGCTACACCTTC.

At least ten counts were recorded for this clonotype. The chain couples TRBV12-3 or TRBV12-4 to TRBJ1-6; D unresolved. Trimming removed 7 bases from V and 0 bases from J, with 10 bases in between. CDR3 length: 15 amino acids. CDR3 DNA sequence: TGTGCCAGCACTCGGACGGGCTCCTATAATTCACCCCTCCACTTT. It codes for CASTRTGSYNSPLHF.

In its sample, this clonotype was seen many times. The gene calls are TRBV2 and TRBJ1-2; D is ambiguous. Germline assignment: CDR1 SNHLY and CDR2 FYNNEI. This CDR3 has 13 residues. Trimming shortened V by 3 bases and J by 2 bases, and 7 bases separated the two germline ends. The CDR3 nucleotides are TGTGCCAGCAGTGATTTCGTCAACTATGGCTACACCTTC. This sequence encodes CASSDFVNYGYTF.